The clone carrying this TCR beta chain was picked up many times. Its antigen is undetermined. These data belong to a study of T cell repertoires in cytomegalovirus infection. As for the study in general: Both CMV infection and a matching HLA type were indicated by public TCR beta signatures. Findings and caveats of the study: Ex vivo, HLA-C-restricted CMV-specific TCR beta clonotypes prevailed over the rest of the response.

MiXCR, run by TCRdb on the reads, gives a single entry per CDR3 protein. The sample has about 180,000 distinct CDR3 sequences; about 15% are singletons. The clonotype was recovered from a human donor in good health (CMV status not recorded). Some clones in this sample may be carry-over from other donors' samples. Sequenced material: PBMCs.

Written as DNA, the CDR3 is TGTGCCAGCAGCTTAGTGGGCAGCACTGAAGCTTTCTTT. This gives the protein CASSLVGSTEAFF. The chain employs TRBV7-2 and TRBJ1-1, with D uncertain. This CDR3 comprises 13 residues. The V and J ends lost 1 base and 4 bases respectively, with 7 bases between them. Germline-derived CDR1 and CDR2 are SGHTA and FQGNSA.